The next 21 T cell receptor beta chains were all read from a single sample in a study of cytomegalovirus exposure and HLA in healthy donors. Primers included in the PCR were 60 Vbeta and 13 Jbeta primers. Generated by immunoSEQ multiplex PCR, the TCRdb table keeps only in-frame clones and is missing some. The sample shows 70,000 to 80,000 clones, around 80% of them seen only once. Sequenced sample: PBMCs. These TCRs come from a man between 18 and 29 years old in good health and CMV-seronegative.

V is TRBV14 and J is TRBJ1-2; no clear D. Germline-derived CDR1 and CDR2 are SGHDN and FVKESK. The CDR3 loop spans 15 amino acids. Trimming pared 2 bases from V and 4 bases from J, leaving 14 bases between. CDR3 residues: CASSQSASGTYGYTF. DNA of the CDR3: TGTGCCAGCAGCCAAAGCGCGTCCGGAACCTATGGCTACACCTTC.

The gene calls are TRBV5-4 and TRBJ1-3; D is perhaps TRBD1 (5 bases). V was shortened by 3 bases and J by 0 bases, with 10 bases between the two germline ends. The CDR3 sequence is 15 residues long. Germline V CDR1 and CDR2: SGHNT, YYREEE (reference sequence). The DNA for the CDR3 is TGTGCCAGCAGCTCCTCAGGGCTCTCTGGAAACACCATATATTTT. It specifies CASSSSGLSGNTIYF.

The chain uses TRBV4-3 and TRBJ2-5, with 14 bases that match TRBD2. CDR1 and CDR2 from the germline V gene are LGHNA and YSLEER. Unmatched junction bases numbered 11, after V lost 7 bases and J lost 1 base. The CDR3 spans 18 residues. The CDR3 DNA reads TGCGCCAGCAAAGAGTTTTTCGGACTAGCGGGGGGCCAAGAGACCCAGTACTTC. Translated, it gives CASKEFFGLAGGQETQYF.

The chain uses TRBV29-1 and TRBJ2-3; a weak D match, TRBD2 (6 bases). Germline lookup yields CDR1 SQVTM and CDR2 ANQGSEA. The V gene lost 7 bases and the J gene lost 3 bases, with 11 bases spanning the gap. CDR3 length equals 12 residues. The CDR3 region is CSAPAGTDTQYF. In DNA form, the CDR3 reads TGCAGCGCCCCGGCGGGAACAGATACGCAGTATTTT.

The rearrangement links TRBV6-6 to TRBJ2-7; D might be TRBD1 (6 bases). This CDR3 comprises 13 residues. Per the germline V gene, CDR1 is MNHNY and CDR2 is SVGAGI (reference sequence). V was shortened by 2 bases and J by 2 bases, with 7 bases between the two germline ends. CDR3 loop: CASSYDRTYEQYF. The CDR3 coding sequence is TGTGCCAGCAGTTACGACAGGACCTACGAGCAGTACTTC.

The chain joins TRBV10-3 to TRBJ2-6; the match to TRBD1 covers 12 bases. V was clipped by 7 bases and J by 0 bases; unmatched bases: 4. CDR3 length: 17 residues. Looked up from germline, CDR1 is ENHRY and CDR2 is SYGVKD. CDR3 loop: CAINRDRGLSGANVLTF. CDR3 in DNA: TGTGCCATCAATAGGGACAGGGGGCTCTCTGGGGCCAACGTCCTGACTTTC.

This chain connects TRBV7-2 to TRBJ2-7, with D possibly matching TRBD2 (6 bases). Trimming took 5 bases from V and 6 from J, leaving 26 bases between them. The germline V gene has CDR1 SGHTA and CDR2 FQGNSA. CDR3 length: 17 residues. The CDR3 loop is CASSGPGTATSPGEQYF. In DNA, the CDR3 is TGTGCCAGCAGCGGCCCCGGGACTGCAACCTCGCCAGGCGAGCAGTACTTC.

This chain joins TRBV4-3 and TRBJ1-1, with D possibly matching TRBD1 (5 bases). CDR1 is LGHNA, CDR2 YSLEER, per germline. Trimming shortened V by 0 bases and J by 8 bases, and 13 bases separated the two germline ends. This CDR3 is built from 14 residues. The CDR3 sequence is CASSQDPGGDEAFF. The CDR3 coding sequence is TGCGCCAGCAGCCAAGATCCAGGAGGGGACGAAGCTTTCTTT.

This chain links TRBV27 with TRBJ2-3, with D possibly matching TRBD2 (5 bases). The CDR3 runs to 16 residues. Germline V lookup: CDR1 MNHEY, CDR2 SMNVEV (reference sequence). Trimming took 5 bases from V and 2 from J, leaving 17 bases between them. The CDR3 coding sequence is TGTGCCAGCAGTCCTCCGGCGGGCGTTAACACAGATACGCAGTATTTT. Translation gives CASSPPAGVNTDTQYF.

The chain carries TRBV6-5 and TRBJ2-1; TRBD1 might be the D (6 bases). This CDR3 is built from 13 residues. Germline V gives CDR1 MNHEY, CDR2 SVGAGI. Trimming removed 0 bases at V and 9 bases at J, with 9 bases between. The CDR3 DNA reads TGTGCCAGCAGTTACTCAAGGGACATTGAGCAGTTCTTC. Its protein is CASSYSRDIEQFF.

This clone has just one count. The CDR3, as DNA: TGTGCCAGCAGCACCTCGACAGGGATCGGTGGCTACACCTTC. Its protein product is CASSTSTGIGGYTF. J is TRBJ1-2 and V is TRBV9; 7 bases fit TRBD1. Trimming took 4 bases from V and 7 from J; bases not matched to a gene: 10. Germline values: CDR1 SGDLS, CDR2 YYNGEE. The length of the CDR3 is 14 residues.

The chain combines TRBV11-2 with TRBJ1-1, with TRBD1 identical over 7 bases. CDR1 SGHAT and CDR2 FQNNGV come from the germline V gene. J was trimmed by 5 bases and V by 4 bases; bases with no gene match: 7. The CDR3 contains 14 residues. The CDR3 coding sequence is TGTGCCAGCAGCTCCTCGACAGGGAGGACTGAAGCTTTCTTT. Residues: CASSSSTGRTEAFF.

The chain uses TRBV5-4 and TRBJ1-3; weak D call: TRBD1 (5 bases). In germline, CDR1 is SGHNT, CDR2 YYREEE (reference sequence). The V and J ends lost 3 bases and 0 bases respectively, with 16 bases between them. There are 17 residues in the CDR3. The CDR3 is CASSSWPRVSSGNTIYF. CDR3 coding DNA: TGTGCCAGCAGCTCGTGGCCCAGGGTGAGCTCTGGAAACACCATATATTTT.

The rearrangement uses TRBV6-5 and TRBJ2-1, with 9 positions matching TRBD2. Germline loops: CDR1 MNHEY, CDR2 SVGAGI. V shed 4 bases and J 7 bases; nucleotides not matched to a gene: 5. The CDR3 loop spans 14 amino acids. The CDR3 sequence is CASSSLAGRNEQFF. CDR3 DNA: TGTGCCAGCAGTTCCCTAGCGGGGCGGAATGAGCAGTTCTTC.

In DNA, the CDR3 is TGTGCCAGCAGACCGGAGGTGGTGAACACTGAAGCTTTCTTT. Translated: CASRPEVVNTEAFF. The rearrangement links TRBV7-9 to TRBJ1-1; D call uncertain. Germline CDR1 and CDR2: SEHNR and FQNEAQ (reference sequence). The V end was cut by 6 bases, the J end by 0 bases, with 11 bases between. The CDR3 runs 14 residues.

The CDR3, as DNA: TGTGCCAGCAGCTTAGGGTTTATAGAGCGGGACAGGGTGAACACTGAAGCTTTCTTT. Residues: CASSLGFIERDRVNTEAFF. This chain links TRBV7-9 with TRBJ1-1; 9 bases fit TRBD1. The CDR3 is 19 residues long. Germline CDR1 and CDR2: SEHNR and FQNEAQ (reference sequence). V shed 1 base, J shed 0 bases, and the junction held 12 bases outside the gene matches.

CDR3 nucleotide sequence: TGTGCCGCCGGGTTGACTAGCGGTACCTACAATGAGCAGTTCTTC. Amino acid sequence: CAAGLTSGTYNEQFF. The chain recombines TRBV15 with TRBJ2-1; 9 bases are shared with TRBD2. V trimming: 11 bases; J trimming: 2 bases; junction bases outside the gene matches: 10. The germline V gene encodes CDR1 LNHNV and CDR2 YYDKDF (reference sequence). This CDR3 is built from 15 residues.

This sequence joins TRBV2 and TRBJ1-2; 7 nucleotides align to TRBD1. With V trimmed by 5 bases and J by 0 bases, 6 bases remained unmatched. Germline V CDR1 and CDR2: SNHLY, FYNNEI. The CDR3 contains 15 residues. The CDR3 loop is CASSYGTAANYGYTF. CDR3 nucleotide sequence: TGTGCCAGCAGTTACGGGACAGCAGCTAACTATGGCTACACCTTC.

The chain carries TRBV19 and TRBJ1-5, with D uncertain. The CDR3 is 16 amino acids. V lost 5 bases to trimming and J lost 0 bases, with 14 bases between them. Germline CDR1 LNHDA, CDR2 SQIVND (reference sequence). Here the CDR3 reads CASSLVPGPSNQPQHF. As DNA, the CDR3 is TGTGCCAGTAGTCTTGTCCCTGGGCCTAGCAATCAGCCCCAGCATTTT. The complete variable domain, with remaining parts taken from reference TRBV19 and TRBJ1-5, reads DGGITQSPKYLFRKEGQNVTLSCEQNLNHDAMYWYRQDPGQGLRLIYYSQIVNDFQKGDIAEGYSVSREKKESFPLTVTSAQKNPTAFYLCASSLVPGPSNQPQHFGDGTRLSIL.

The J gene is TRBJ1-5, the V gene TRBV28, with a possible D match to TRBD1 (6 bases). This CDR3 contains 14 residues. Germline assignment: CDR1 MDHEN and CDR2 SYDVKM. Trimming left V 8 bases short and J 3 bases short, with 14 bases between. As DNA, the CDR3 is TGTGCCAGCCGTCGAACAGGGTCCAATCAGCCCCAGCATTTT. It yields the protein CASRRTGSNQPQHF.

V is TRBV5-4 and J is TRBJ2-3, with 11 bases that match TRBD1. V trimming: 4 bases; J trimming: 3 bases; junction bases outside the gene matches: 7. The CDR3 is 16 amino acids. The V gene's germline CDR1 is SGHNT and CDR2 YYREEE (reference sequence). The CDR3 region has the DNA TGTGCCAGCAGCCGGACAGGGGGCCGTGGGACAGATACGCAGTATTTT. It codes for CASSRTGGRGTDTQYF.